These T cell receptor beta chains were read from a single sample in a study of cytomegalovirus exposure and HLA in healthy donors. Generated by immunoSEQ multiplex PCR, the TCRdb table keeps only in-frame clones and is missing some. This sample has some 65,000 clones, with over 50% found just once. The sequencing input was PBMCs. The receptors stem from a young man in good health and CMV-seronegative. The CDR3 runs from the conserved cysteine through the conserved F or W. The D gene is left open where the match is weak. Size is stated for part of the rows, as once, few or many counts, or as a class when the clone is expanded.

v_gene	d_gene	j_gene	abundance	CDR3aa	CDR3nt
TRBV7-2	TRBD2	TRBJ2-3	NA	CASSFSPPSGWGTDTQYF	TGTGCCAGCAGCTTTAGCCCCCCTAGCGGGTGGGGCACAGATACGCAGTATTTT
TRBV30	NA	TRBJ1-4	NA	CACSGVSEKLFF	TGTGCCTGTAGTGGTGTTAGTGAAAAACTGTTTTTT
TRBV29-1	TRBD2	TRBJ2-7	NA	CSVAGVTSGGLPSYEQYF	TGCAGCGTTGCAGGGGTGACTAGCGGGGGCCTCCCCTCCTACGAGCAGTACTTC
TRBV13	TRBD1	TRBJ1-2	few	CASSLGPTGGDGYTF	TGTGCCAGCAGCTTAGGTCCGACAGGGGGCGATGGCTACACCTTC
TRBV7-2	NA	TRBJ2-1	NA	CASPIGVF	TGTGCCAGCCCCATCGGGGTCTTC
TRBV5-1	TRBD1	TRBJ1-6	NA	CASSGRDSHSYNSPLHF	TGCGCCAGCAGCGGAAGGGACAGCCACTCCTATAATTCACCCCTCCACTTT
TRBV7-2	TRBD1	TRBJ2-7	NA	CASRTTGRYEQYF	TGTGCCAGCAGGACGACAGGGCGGTACGAGCAGTACTTC
TRBV10-3	TRBD1	TRBJ1-5	NA	CAIGQGEDQPQHF	TGTGCCATCGGACAGGGAGAGGATCAGCCCCAGCATTTT
TRBV7-7	TRBD1	TRBJ1-6	NA	CASSFTGTDFPNSPLHF	TGTGCCAGCAGTTTTACCGGGACAGACTTCCCTAATTCACCCCTCCACTTT
TRBV27	NA	TRBJ2-3	NA	CASSSQNGAHTQYF	TGTGCCAGCAGTTCCCAAAATGGAGCCCATACGCAGTATTTT
TRBV6-1	NA	TRBJ1-1	NA	CASSGQGLKAFF	TGTGCCAGCAGTGGTCAGGGCCTGAAAGCTTTCTTT
TRBV2	TRBD1	TRBJ2-7	once	CASYTSGTGTYEQYF	TGTGCCAGCTACACTTCCGGGACAGGGACCTACGAGCAGTACTTC
TRBV19	NA	TRBJ1-1	NA	CASNVPGTEAFF	TGTGCCAGTAACGTCCCGGGGACTGAAGCTTTCTTT
TRBV28	TRBD2	TRBJ2-3	NA	CATRLAGGRDTQYF	TGTGCCACCAGACTAGCGGGGGGTAGAGATACGCAGTATTTT
TRBV19	NA	TRBJ2-1	NA	CASSIRDFNDEQFF	TGTGCCAGTAGTATCCGGGACTTCAACGATGAGCAGTTCTTC
TRBV29-1	NA	TRBJ2-6	NA	CSVQETGANVLTF	TGCAGCGTGCAGGAAACTGGGGCCAACGTCCTGACTTTC
TRBV6-5	NA	TRBJ1-1	NA	CASSYPDSTEAFF	TGTGCCAGCAGTTACCCGGACAGCACTGAAGCTTTCTTT
TRBV12-5	NA	TRBJ2-5	NA	CASGLGSPGSGETQYF	TGTGCTAGTGGTTTGGGGAGCCCGGGGTCGGGTGAGACCCAGTACTTC
TRBV6-1	NA	TRBJ1-5	NA	CASSETGTAGQPQHF	TGTGCCAGCAGTGAAACAGGGACGGCGGGTCAGCCCCAGCATTTT
TRBV4-1	NA	TRBJ1-3	NA	CASSQGHSGNTIYF	TGCGCCAGCAGCCAAGGACACTCTGGAAACACCATATATTTT
TRBV29-1	NA	TRBJ2-1	once	CSVETEIYNEQFF	TGCAGCGTTGAGACTGAAATTTACAATGAGCAGTTCTTC
TRBV6-5	TRBD2	TRBJ2-7	few	CASSYRQGGFDEQYF	TGTGCCAGCAGTTACCGGCAGGGAGGGTTTGACGAGCAGTACTTC
TRBV4-1	NA	TRBJ1-1	NA	CASSGRNTEAFF	TGCGCCAGCAGCGGGAGGAACACTGAAGCTTTCTTT
TRBV27	TRBD1	TRBJ1-5	once	CASSSDREGQPQHF	TGTGCCAGCAGTTCAGACAGGGAAGGTCAGCCCCAGCATTTT
TRBV4-2	NA	TRBJ1-6	NA	CASTPSPGGWGSNSPLHF	TGTGCCAGCACCCCAAGCCCGGGGGGTTGGGGGTCTAATTCACCCCTCCACTTT
TRBV11-3	NA	TRBJ2-2	NA	CASSQGQGIGELFF	TGTGCCAGCAGCCAAGGGCAGGGCATCGGGGAGCTGTTTTTT
TRBV18	NA	TRBJ2-7	few	CASSPASGPYEQYF	TGTGCCAGCTCCCCAGCCAGCGGCCCCTACGAGCAGTACTTC
TRBV6-5	TRBD1	TRBJ1-5	once	CASSYQTGVNQPQHF	TGTGCCAGCAGTTACCAGACAGGGGTGAATCAGCCCCAGCATTTT
TRBV20-1	TRBD1	TRBJ2-7	NA	CRDRGRPEQYF	TGCAGGGACAGGGGGCGACCCGAGCAGTACTTC
TRBV5-1	TRBD1	TRBJ2-5	NA	CASSSGTGVETQYF	TGCGCCAGCAGCTCCGGGACAGGGGTTGAGACCCAGTACTTC
TRBV7-7	NA	TRBJ2-5	NA	CASSLVIQETQYF	TGTGCCAGCAGCTTAGTTATACAAGAGACCCAGTACTTC
TRBV7-9	NA	TRBJ1-5	few	CASSRDNNQPQHF	TGTGCCAGCAGCCGGGACAACAATCAGCCCCAGCATTTT
TRBV7-8	TRBD2	TRBJ2-2	NA	CASSHSGGDTGELFF	TGTGCCAGCAGCCATAGCGGGGGGGACACCGGGGAGCTGTTTTTT
TRBV30	NA	TRBJ2-7	once	CASSPGGVVEQYF	TGTGCCTCCTCGCCCGGGGGAGTCGTCGAGCAGTACTTC
TRBV5-1	NA	TRBJ1-3	NA	CASSQEGFSGNTIYF	TGCGCCAGCAGCCAGGAGGGGTTCTCTGGAAACACCATATATTTT
TRBV4-1	TRBD2	TRBJ2-5	NA	CASSHTSGGRRTQYF	TGCGCCAGCAGCCACACTAGCGGGGGCCGGCGGACCCAGTACTTC
TRBV6-5	NA	TRBJ1-1	few	CASSPTWGRTEAFF	TGTGCCAGCAGTCCCACTTGGGGGCGCACTGAAGCTTTCTTT
TRBV2	TRBD2	TRBJ2-1	NA	CASSEVSGGTSSYNEQFF	TGTGCCAGCAGTGAAGTTAGCGGGGGGACGAGCTCCTACAATGAGCAGTTCTTC
TRBV5-1	NA	TRBJ1-2	NA	CASSDTGTGTSGGYGYTF	TGCGCCAGCAGTGATACCGGGACCGGGACTTCGGGTGGCTATGGCTACACCTTC
TRBV30	TRBD1	TRBJ2-2	NA	CAWSVELRDRITGELFF	TGTGCCTGGAGTGTAGAGTTAAGGGACAGGATCACCGGGGAGCTGTTTTTT
TRBV15	TRBD2	TRBJ2-7	NA	CATSSGLDYYEQYF	TGTGCCACCAGCTCGGGACTAGACTACTACGAGCAGTACTTC
TRBV29-1	NA	TRBJ2-2	NA	CSVSGSNTGELFF	TGCAGCGTGTCGGGTTCGAACACCGGGGAGCTGTTTTTT